This TCR beta chain comes out of a study of cytomegalovirus exposure and HLA in healthy donors. The PCR had 60 Vbeta and 13 Jbeta primers. Profiling relied on immunoSEQ multiplex PCR, and the TCRdb table lists in-frame clones only, not all of them. The data contain approximately 88,000 clones, roughly three fifths of them singletons. V lost 1 base to trimming and J lost 4 bases, with 19 bases between them. There are 17 residues in the CDR3. Germline-derived CDR1 and CDR2 are KGHSH and LQKENI. The sequenced sample was PBMCs. This chain links TRBV18 with TRBJ1-2, with no clear D. This clonotype was sampled from a man aged 60 to 75 in good health and CMV-seronegative. CDR3 in DNA: TGTGCCAGCTCACCACTTCCACAGTCCCCTGATGGCTATGGCTACACCTTC. This sequence encodes CASSPLPQSPDGYGYTF.